Following are 3 T cell receptor beta chains from one sample sequenced in a study of cytotoxic CD8 clonotypes in ibrutinib-treated CLL. The assay was immunoSEQ multiplex PCR, and TCRdb's table has in-frame clones only and misses some. The top ten clones hold more than 2.5% of a sample with some 170,000 clones, 88% of them seen once. Sequencing used PBMCs, obtained at disease progression, from a patient treated with ibrutinib. Receptors were obtained from a human donor with chronic lymphocytic leukemia.

For the CDR3, the DNA is TGCGCCAGCAGTCAATCAGTCCGGACTAGCGGGTTTTACAATGAGCAGTTCTTC. This translates into CASSQSVRTSGFYNEQFF. The chain uses TRBV23-1 and TRBJ2-1; 11 bases line up with TRBD2. TRBV23-1 is recorded as an ORF, its role being uncertain. CDR3 length: 18 amino acids. V lost 0 bases, J lost 4 bases, and 8 bases stayed unmatched.

The chain couples TRBV5-5 to TRBJ2-7; 10 nucleotides align to TRBD1. Germline-derived CDR1 and CDR2 are SGHKS and YYEKEE (reference sequence). Trimming at V came to 2 bases and at J to 5 bases, leaving 4 bases not matched to a gene. The CDR3 totals 14 residues. The CDR3 protein is CASSFQTGGNEQYF. For the CDR3, the DNA is TGTGCCAGCAGCTTTCAGACAGGGGGCAACGAGCAGTACTTC.

This clone was seen a few times. The V and J genes are TRBV5-1 and TRBJ1-2; perhaps TRBD1 as D (5 bases). The CDR3 is made up of 14 amino acids. V dropped 3 bases and J dropped 6 bases, with 15 bases sitting between them. Germline CDR1 and CDR2: SGHRS and YFSETQ. CDR3 DNA sequence: TGCGCCAGCAGCTCCTTCCAGGGACTTGATGGCTACACCTTC. This encodes CASSSFQGLDGYTF.